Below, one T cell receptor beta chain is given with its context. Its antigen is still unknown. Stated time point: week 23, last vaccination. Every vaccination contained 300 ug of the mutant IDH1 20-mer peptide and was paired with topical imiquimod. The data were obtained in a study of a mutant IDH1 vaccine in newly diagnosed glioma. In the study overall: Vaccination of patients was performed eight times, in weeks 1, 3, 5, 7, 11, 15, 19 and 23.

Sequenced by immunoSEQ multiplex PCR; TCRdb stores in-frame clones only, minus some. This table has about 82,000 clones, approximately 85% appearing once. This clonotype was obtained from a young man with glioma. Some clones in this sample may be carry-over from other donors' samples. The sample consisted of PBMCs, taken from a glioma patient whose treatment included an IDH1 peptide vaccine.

The CDR3 reads CASSPEVLSTDTQYF. The CDR3 DNA reads TGTGCCAGCAGCCCAGAGGTTCTTAGCACAGATACGCAGTATTTT. The chain employs TRBV7-2 and TRBJ2-3, with D hard to call. Trimming shortened V by 5 bases and J by 0 bases, and 12 bases separated the two germline ends. This CDR3 has 15 amino acids. Germline-derived CDR1 and CDR2 are SGHTA and FQGNSA.